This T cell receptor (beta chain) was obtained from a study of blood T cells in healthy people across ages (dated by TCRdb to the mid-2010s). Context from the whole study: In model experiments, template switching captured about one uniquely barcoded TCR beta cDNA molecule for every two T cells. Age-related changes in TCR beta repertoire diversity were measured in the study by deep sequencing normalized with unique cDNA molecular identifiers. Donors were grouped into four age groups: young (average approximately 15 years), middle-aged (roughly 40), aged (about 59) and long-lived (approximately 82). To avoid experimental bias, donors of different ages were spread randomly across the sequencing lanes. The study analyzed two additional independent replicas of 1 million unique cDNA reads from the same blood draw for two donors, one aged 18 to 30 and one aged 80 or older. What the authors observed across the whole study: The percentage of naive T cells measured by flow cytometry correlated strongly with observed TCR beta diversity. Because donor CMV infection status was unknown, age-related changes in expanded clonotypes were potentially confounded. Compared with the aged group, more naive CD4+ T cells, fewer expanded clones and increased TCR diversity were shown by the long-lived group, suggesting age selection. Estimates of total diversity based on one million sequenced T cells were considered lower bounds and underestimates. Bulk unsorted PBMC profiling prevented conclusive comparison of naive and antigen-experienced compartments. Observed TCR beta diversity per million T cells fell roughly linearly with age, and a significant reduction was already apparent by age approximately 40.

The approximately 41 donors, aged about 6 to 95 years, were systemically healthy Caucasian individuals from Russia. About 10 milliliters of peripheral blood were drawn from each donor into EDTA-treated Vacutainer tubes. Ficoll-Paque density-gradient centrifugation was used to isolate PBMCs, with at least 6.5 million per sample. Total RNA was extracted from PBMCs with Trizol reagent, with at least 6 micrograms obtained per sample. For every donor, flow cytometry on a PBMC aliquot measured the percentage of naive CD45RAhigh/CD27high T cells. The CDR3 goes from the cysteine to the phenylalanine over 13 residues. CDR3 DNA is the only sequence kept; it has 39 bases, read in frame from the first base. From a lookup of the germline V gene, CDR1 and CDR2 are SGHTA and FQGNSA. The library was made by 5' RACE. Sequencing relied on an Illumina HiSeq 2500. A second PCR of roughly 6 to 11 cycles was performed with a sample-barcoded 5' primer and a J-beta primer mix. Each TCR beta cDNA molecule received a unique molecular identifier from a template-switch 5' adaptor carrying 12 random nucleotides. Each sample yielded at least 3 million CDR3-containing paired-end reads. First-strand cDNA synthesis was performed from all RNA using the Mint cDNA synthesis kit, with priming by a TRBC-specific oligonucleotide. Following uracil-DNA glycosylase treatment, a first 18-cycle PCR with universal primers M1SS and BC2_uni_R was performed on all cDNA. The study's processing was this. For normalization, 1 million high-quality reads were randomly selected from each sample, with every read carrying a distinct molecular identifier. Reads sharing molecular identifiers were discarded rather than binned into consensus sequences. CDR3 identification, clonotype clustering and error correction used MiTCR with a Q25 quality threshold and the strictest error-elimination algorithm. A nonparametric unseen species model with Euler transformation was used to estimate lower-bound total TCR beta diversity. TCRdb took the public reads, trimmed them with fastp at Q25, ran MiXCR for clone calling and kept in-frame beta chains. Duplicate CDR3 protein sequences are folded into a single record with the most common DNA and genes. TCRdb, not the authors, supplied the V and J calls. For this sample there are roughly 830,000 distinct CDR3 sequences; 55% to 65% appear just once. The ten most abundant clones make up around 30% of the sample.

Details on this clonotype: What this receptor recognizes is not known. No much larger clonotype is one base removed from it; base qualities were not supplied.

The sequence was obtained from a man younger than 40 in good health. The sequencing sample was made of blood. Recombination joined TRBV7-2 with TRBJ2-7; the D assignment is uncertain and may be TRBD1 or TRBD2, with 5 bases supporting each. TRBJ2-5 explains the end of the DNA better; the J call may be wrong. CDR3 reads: CASRTEGGETQYF. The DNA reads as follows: TGTGCCAGCAGGACAGAGGGCGGGGAGACCCAGTACTTC.